Listed here are 26 T cell receptor beta chains from one sample, sequenced in a study of blood T cell repertoires in COVID-19. TCRdb's table, derived via immunoSEQ multiplex PCR, lists solely in-frame clones and lacks some. The sample lists 100,000 to 150,000 clones, about 70% seen once, with 4.5% to 6% in the top ten. The sequenced material came from peripheral blood. These receptors were taken from a man aged 80 or over with COVID-19, enrolled during active disease.

The chain links TRBV9 to TRBJ2-7; 10 nucleotides match TRBD2. With 3 bases clipped from V and 6 bases from J, the junction kept 3 bases outside the gene matches. Germline CDR1 reads SGDLS; CDR2 reads YYNGEE. This CDR3 has 13 residues. The CDR3 reads CASSARLAGEQYF. CDR3 nucleotides: TGTGCCAGCAGCGCCCGACTAGCGGGCGAGCAGTACTTC.

This clone was observed a single time. The chain links TRBV4-1 to TRBJ2-7, with 9 bases matching TRBD2. The CDR3 has 15 residues. V dropped 1 base and J dropped 4; count of bases not matched to a gene: 5. Germline V CDR1 and CDR2: MGHRA, YSYEKL. Here the CDR3 reads CASSQGASGEYEQYF. DNA of the CDR3: TGCGCCAGCAGCCAAGGGGCTAGCGGGGAGTACGAGCAGTACTTC.

The rearrangement links TRBV6-1 to TRBJ1-2; 9 bases agree with TRBD1. The CDR3 consists of 15 residues. The junction had 4 bases not matched to a gene; V was cut back by 3 bases and J by 2 bases. CDR1 is MNHNS and CDR2 is SASEGT in the germline V gene. The CDR3, as DNA: TGTGCCAGCAGTGATCCGGACAGGGGCAACTATGGCTACACCTTC. Its protein is CASSDPDRGNYGYTF.

The chain recombines TRBV5-1 with TRBJ2-2, with TRBD1 matching 9 bases. The CDR3 has 14 amino acids. Germline assignment: CDR1 SGHRS and CDR2 YFSETQ. The V segment lost 3 bases and the J segment 6 bases; nucleotides outside the gene matches: 3. The CDR3 spells CASSWGTGSGELFF. CDR3 bases: TGCGCCAGCAGCTGGGGGACAGGGTCCGGGGAGCTGTTTTTT.

V is TRBV6-5 and J is TRBJ2-1, with D tentatively TRBD2 (6 bases). This CDR3 has 15 amino acids. Deletions cut 5 bases from V and 4 bases from J, with 15 bases between. Germline CDR1 reads MNHEY; CDR2 reads SVGAGI. CDR3 loop: CASSTPRAGYNEQFF. Here the CDR3 DNA reads TGTGCCAGCAGTACTCCGCGGGCGGGGTACAATGAGCAGTTCTTC.

This chain uses TRBV7-2 with TRBJ1-4, with a weak D call TRBD1 (5 bases). Germline loops: CDR1 SGHTA, CDR2 FQGNSA. V was trimmed by 0 bases and J by 4 bases, leaving 6 bases between them. The CDR3 runs to 14 residues. CDR3 in DNA: TGTGCCAGCAGCTTAGCTGACAGTAATGAAAAACTGTTTTTT. As protein: CASSLADSNEKLFF. The entire variable domain, with the rest obtained from reference TRBV7-2 and TRBJ1-4, is as follows: GAGVSQSPSNKVTEKGKDVELRCDPISGHTALYWYRQSLGQGLEFLIYFQGNSAPDKSGLPSDRFSAERTGGSVSTLTIQRTQQEDSAVYLCASSLADSNEKLFFGSGTQLSVL.

The chain links TRBV6-5 to TRBJ2-3; D may be TRBD2 (6 bases). Trimming stripped 0 bases from V and 9 bases from J, with 19 bases between. The CDR3 covers 16 residues. From germline, CDR1 is MNHEY and CDR2 SVGAGI. In nucleotides, the CDR3 is TGTGCCAGCAGTTACTCGACGGCGGGGTTCGGTGGGACGCAGTATTTT. This translates into CASSYSTAGFGGTQYF.

This chain joins TRBV5-6 and TRBJ2-1, with D possibly matching TRBD1 (5 bases). Germline-derived CDR1 and CDR2 are SGHDT and YYEEEE. Trimming shortened V by 3 bases and J by 14 bases, and 18 bases separated the two germline ends. The CDR3 contains 13 residues. The CDR3 reads CASSSDKGPSKFF. In DNA form, the CDR3 reads TGTGCCAGCAGCTCCGACAAGGGGCCGTCAAAGTTCTTC.

The chain couples TRBV11-2 to TRBJ1-2; 8 nucleotides align to TRBD1. The CDR3 is made up of 15 amino acids. The trim removed 6 bases at V and 2 bases at J, leaving 8 bases unmatched. Looked up from germline, CDR1 is SGHAT and CDR2 is FQNNGV. The CDR3 region has the DNA TGTGCCAGCAGACCCGGGACAGGCGGGAACTATGGCTACACCTTC. Protein product: CASRPGTGGNYGYTF.

The genes are TRBV15 and TRBJ2-4; TRBD1 might be the D (6 bases). The CDR3 has 17 residues. Germline V gives CDR1 LNHNV, CDR2 YYDKDF (reference sequence). Trimming cost V 0 bases and J 7 bases, with 19 bases left between them. CDR3 bases: TGTGCCACCAGCAGAGATGAGGCAGGGTGGGGGCGGAACATTCAGTACTTC. Encoded protein: CATSRDEAGWGRNIQYF. Full variable domain (missing parts from reference TRBV15 and TRBJ2-4): DAMVIQNPRYQVTQFGKPVTLSCSQTLNHNVMYWYQQKSSQAPKLLFHYYDKDFNNEADTPDNFQSRRPNTSFCFLDIRSPGLGDTAMYLCATSRDEAGWGRNIQYFGAGTRLSVL.

The genes are TRBV2 and TRBJ1-2, with D maybe TRBD1 (6 bases). Germline V gene data show CDR1 as SNHLY and CDR2 as FYNNEI. The CDR3 runs 15 residues. Trimming pared 4 bases from V and 4 bases from J, leaving 16 bases between. CDR3 DNA: TGTGCCAGCAGTGGAGAAGGAAGGGGGACCTATGGCTACACCTTC. Translated, it gives CASSGEGRGTYGYTF. Drawing the rest from reference TRBV2 and TRBJ1-2, the complete variable domain is EPEVTQTPSHQVTQMGQEVILRCVPISNHLYFYWYRQILGQKVEFLVSFYNNEISEKSEIFDDQFSVERPDGSNFTLKIRSTKLEDSAMYFCASSGEGRGTYGYTFGSGTRLTVV.

The V gene is TRBV5-4, the J gene TRBJ1-4; TRBD1 matches at 7 bases. The V gene end was trimmed by 0 bases and the J gene end by 8 bases; junction bases not matched to a gene: 7. This CDR3 contains 15 residues. Per germline, CDR1 SGHNT and CDR2 YYREEE (reference sequence). CDR3 in amino acids: CASSLDRGAVEKLFF. The CDR3, as DNA: TGTGCCAGCAGCTTGGACAGGGGCGCAGTCGAAAAACTGTTTTTT. The full variable domain, completed using reference TRBV5-4 and TRBJ1-4, is ETGVTQSPTHLIKTRGQQVTLRCSSQSGHNTVSWYQQALGQGPQFIFQYYREEENGRGNFPPRFSGLQFPNYSSELNVNALELDDSALYLCASSLDRGAVEKLFFGSGTQLSVL.

The CDR3 DNA sequence: TGTGCCAGCAGAAACAGGGCCGGGAATGGCTACACCTTC. The encoded protein is CASRNRAGNGYTF. The chain recombines TRBV28 with TRBJ1-2; the D gene is possibly TRBD1 (6 bases). The V gene lost 6 bases and the J gene lost 6 bases, with 14 bases spanning the gap. The CDR3 extends over 13 amino acids. In germline, CDR1 is MDHEN, CDR2 SYDVKM.

This chain uses TRBV9 with TRBJ2-1, with 7 nucleotides matching TRBD2. Looked up from germline, CDR1 is SGDLS and CDR2 is YYNGEE. This CDR3 comprises 14 residues. Germline trimming cut 2 bases from V and 6 bases from J; bases unmatched to any gene: 5. CDR3 in DNA: TGTGCCAGCAGCGTTGACGGGACTACCAATGAGCAGTTCTTC. It is translated as CASSVDGTTNEQFF.

This clone was counted ten times or more. The genes are TRBV28 and TRBJ1-5; no clear D gene. Trimming removed 3 bases from V and 1 base from J, with 7 bases in between. This CDR3 is 14 amino acids long. CDR1 is MDHEN and CDR2 is SYDVKM in the germline V gene. This CDR3 is CASSFEVSNQPQHF. CDR3 nucleotide sequence: TGTGCCAGCAGTTTCGAGGTGAGCAATCAGCCCCAGCATTTT. Full variable domain (remainder filled in from reference TRBV28 and TRBJ1-5): DVKVTQSSRYLVKRTGEKVFLECVQDMDHENMFWYRQDPGLGLRLIYFSYDVKMKEKGDIPEGYSVSREKKERFSLILESASTNQTSMYLCASSFEVSNQPQHFGDGTRLSIL.

The chain joins TRBV7-2 to TRBJ1-4; TRBD1 matches at 7 bases. Germline V lookup: CDR1 SGHTA, CDR2 FQGNSA. The CDR3 loop spans 16 amino acids. With 1 base clipped from V and 0 bases from J, the junction kept 2 bases outside the gene matches. The CDR3 spells CASSLGQGATNEKLFF. The CDR3 DNA sequence: TGTGCCAGCAGCTTAGGGCAGGGGGCAACTAATGAAAAACTGTTTTTT.

This chain links TRBV5-6 with TRBJ2-1, with D unresolved. V was shortened by 0 bases and J by 4 bases, with 11 bases between the two germline ends. This CDR3 has 15 amino acids. Germline V gene sequence: CDR1 SGHDT, CDR2 YYEEEE. The CDR3 bases are TGTGCCAGCAGCTTGGTCCAGGTCGGTTACAATGAGCAGTTCTTC. Protein product: CASSLVQVGYNEQFF.

This clone has a single count. The chain couples TRBV18 to TRBJ1-1, with D hard to call. The CDR3 has 14 amino acids. Germline CDR1 is KGHSH and CDR2 is LQKENI. Trimming stripped 2 bases from V and 3 bases from J, with 10 bases between. The CDR3 region is CASSPIAADTEAFF. The CDR3 nucleotides are TGTGCCAGCTCACCAATCGCGGCAGACACTGAAGCTTTCTTT.

The V gene is TRBV28, the J gene TRBJ2-4, with 11 bases matching TRBD2. The CDR3 is 16 amino acids. V was clipped by 4 bases and J by 5 bases; unmatched bases: 7. The germline CDR1 and CDR2 sequences are MDHEN and SYDVKM. CDR3 sequence reads: CASSYLAGGAENIQYF. The DNA for the CDR3 is TGTGCCAGCAGTTATTTAGCGGGAGGGGCGGAAAACATTCAGTACTTC.

This clone is a singleton in its sample. The V and J genes are TRBV12-3 or TRBV12-4 and TRBJ2-7, with 7 bases identical to TRBD2. J gave up 5 bases and V 5 bases, and 3 bases lay outside the gene matches. CDR3 length equals 12 residues. CDR3 sequence (DNA): TGTGCCAGCAGTCCGGGGACTAACGAGCAGTACTTC. Translating gives CASSPGTNEQYF.

The chain employs TRBV7-2 and TRBJ1-1; D is undetermined. Germline CDR1 reads SGHTA; CDR2 reads FQGNSA. There are 13 residues in the CDR3. V gave up 7 bases and J gave up 6 bases, with 15 bases separating them. The CDR3 region is CASTRRRSAEAFF. The CDR3 bases are TGTGCCAGCACCAGGCGGAGGAGTGCTGAAGCTTTCTTT. Combining the CDR3 with reference TRBV7-2 and TRBJ1-1 gives the whole variable domain GAGVSQSPSNKVTEKGKDVELRCDPISGHTALYWYRQSLGQGLEFLIYFQGNSAPDKSGLPSDRFSAERTGGSVSTLTIQRTQQEDSAVYLCASTRRRSAEAFFGQGTRLTVV.

The CDR3 coding sequence is TGTGCCAGCAGCGTAGGGACAGGGGGCTTAGGCTACACCTTC. It specifies CASSVGTGGLGYTF. V usage is TRBV3-1 (or the pseudogene TRBV3-2) and J usage is TRBJ1-2, with 12 bases aligning to TRBD1. Per germline, CDR1 LGHDT and CDR2 YNNKEL (reference sequence). V was pared by 5 bases and J by 8 bases, with 6 bases of the junction left unmatched. The CDR3 is 14 residues long.

The V and J genes are TRBV18 and TRBJ1-2; D is unclear. Germline V lookup: CDR1 KGHSH, CDR2 LQKENI. CDR3 size: 13 residues. V shed 0 bases and J shed 4 bases, with 6 bases lying between them. The CDR3 DNA follows: TGTGCCAGCTCACCACCCGGGATCTATGGCTACACCTTC. Translated: CASSPPGIYGYTF.

This sequence joins TRBV3-1 (or the pseudogene TRBV3-2) and TRBJ2-1, with D maybe TRBD2 (6 bases). CDR3 size: 14 residues. In germline, CDR1 is LGHDT, CDR2 YNNKEL (reference sequence). V was clipped by 2 bases and J by 10 bases, with 15 bases between them. CDR3 in amino acids: CASSQQDYHGEQFF. The CDR3 coding sequence is TGTGCCAGCAGCCAACAGGACTACCACGGGGAGCAGTTCTTC.

This sequence joins TRBV18 and TRBJ1-4, with 8 bases identical to TRBD1. V was clipped by 6 bases and J by 4 bases; unmatched bases: 4. The CDR3 consists of 14 residues. Germline loops: CDR1 KGHSH, CDR2 LQKENI. CDR3 region: CASSRTGINEKLFF. The CDR3 coding sequence is TGTGCCAGCTCGCGGACAGGGATTAATGAAAAACTGTTTTTT.

The chain recombines TRBV6-5 with TRBJ2-4, with D uncertain. With 11 bases removed from V and 0 bases from J, the gap between germline ends came to 5 bases. The CDR3 contains 11 residues. The germline V gene encodes CDR1 MNHEY and CDR2 SVGAGI. The CDR3: CAWLAKNIQYF. CDR3 bases: TGTGCCTGGCTAGCCAAAAACATTCAGTACTTC.